The entry that follows covers one TCR beta chain sequence. The sample comes from a study of blood T cell repertoires in COVID-19. Study in general: T cells, B-cell-depleted T cells, or PBMCs provided the cDNA or gDNA that served as material.

The V gene's germline CDR1 is SGHNT and CDR2 YYREEE (reference sequence). CDR3 length: 12 amino acids. J lost 4 bases, V lost 3 bases, and 0 bases had no gene match. Method: immunoSEQ multiplex PCR; TCRdb's copy keeps in-frame clones and lacks some. The repertoire holds roughly 330,000 clones, 80% to 90% seen once, with about 6% in the top ten. The source of this sequence is a man aged 18 to 29 who had recovered from COVID-19. The chain joins TRBV5-4 to TRBJ2-5; 7 bases line up with TRBD2. The sample consisted of peripheral blood. This chain's CDR3 is CASSWGGETQYF. Written as DNA, the CDR3 is TGTGCCAGCAGCTGGGGGGGAGAGACCCAGTACTTC.